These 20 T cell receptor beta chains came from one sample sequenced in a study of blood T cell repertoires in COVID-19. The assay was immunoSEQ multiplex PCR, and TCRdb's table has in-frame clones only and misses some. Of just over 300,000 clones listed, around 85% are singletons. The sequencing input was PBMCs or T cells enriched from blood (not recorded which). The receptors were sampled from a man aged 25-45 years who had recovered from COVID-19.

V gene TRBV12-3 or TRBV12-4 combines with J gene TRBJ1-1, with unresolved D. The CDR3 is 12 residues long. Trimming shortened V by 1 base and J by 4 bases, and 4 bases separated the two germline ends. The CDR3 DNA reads TGTGCCAGCAGTTTAGTATCCACTGAAGCTTTCTTT. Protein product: CASSLVSTEAFF.

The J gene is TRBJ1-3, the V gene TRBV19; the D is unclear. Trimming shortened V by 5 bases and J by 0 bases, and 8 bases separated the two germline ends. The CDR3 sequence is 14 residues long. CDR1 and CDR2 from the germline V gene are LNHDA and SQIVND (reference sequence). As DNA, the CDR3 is TGTGCCAGTAGTCACCTCAGCTCTGGAAACACCATATATTTT. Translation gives CASSHLSSGNTIYF.

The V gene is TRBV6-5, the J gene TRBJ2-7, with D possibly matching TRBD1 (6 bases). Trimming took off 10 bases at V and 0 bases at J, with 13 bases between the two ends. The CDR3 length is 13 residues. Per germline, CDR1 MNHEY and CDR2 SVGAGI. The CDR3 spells CATLTGSSYEQYF. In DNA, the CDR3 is TGTGCCACCCTTACAGGGAGCTCCTACGAGCAGTACTTC.

The CDR3 coding sequence is TGTGCCAGCTCACCACGTACTTCAGGTGAATACGAGCAGTACTTC. Encoded protein: CASSPRTSGEYEQYF. The rearrangement joins TRBV18 to TRBJ2-7, with no clear D. The germline gives CDR1 KGHSH, CDR2 LQKENI. V dropped 1 base and J dropped 4 bases, with 14 bases sitting between them. CDR3 length equals 15 residues.

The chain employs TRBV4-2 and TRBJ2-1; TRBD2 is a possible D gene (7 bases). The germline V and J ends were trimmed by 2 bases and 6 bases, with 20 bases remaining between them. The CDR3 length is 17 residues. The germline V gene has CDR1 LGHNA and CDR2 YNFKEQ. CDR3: CASSQRSQAGEGNEQFF. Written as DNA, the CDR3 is TGTGCCAGCAGCCAAAGGTCCCAGGCAGGGGAGGGCAATGAGCAGTTCTTC.

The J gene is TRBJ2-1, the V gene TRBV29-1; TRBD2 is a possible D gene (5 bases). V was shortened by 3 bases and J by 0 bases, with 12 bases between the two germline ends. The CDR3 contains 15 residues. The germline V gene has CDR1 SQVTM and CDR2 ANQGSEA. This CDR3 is CSVDRPGSSYNEQFF. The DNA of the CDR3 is TGCAGCGTTGATCGCCCGGGGAGCTCCTACAATGAGCAGTTCTTC.

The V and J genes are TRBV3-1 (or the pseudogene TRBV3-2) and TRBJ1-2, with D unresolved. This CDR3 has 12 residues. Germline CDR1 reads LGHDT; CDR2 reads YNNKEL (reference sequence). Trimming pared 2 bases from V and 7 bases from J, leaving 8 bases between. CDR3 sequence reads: CASSQLEGGYTF. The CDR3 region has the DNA TGTGCCAGCAGCCAATTAGAGGGTGGCTACACCTTC.

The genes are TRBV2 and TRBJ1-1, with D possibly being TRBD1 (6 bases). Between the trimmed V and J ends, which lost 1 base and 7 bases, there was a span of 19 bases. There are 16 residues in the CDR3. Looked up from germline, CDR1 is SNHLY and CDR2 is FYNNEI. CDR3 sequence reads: CASSEVKPLQGFEAFF. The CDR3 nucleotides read TGTGCCAGCAGTGAAGTCAAACCGCTCCAGGGGTTTGAAGCTTTCTTT.

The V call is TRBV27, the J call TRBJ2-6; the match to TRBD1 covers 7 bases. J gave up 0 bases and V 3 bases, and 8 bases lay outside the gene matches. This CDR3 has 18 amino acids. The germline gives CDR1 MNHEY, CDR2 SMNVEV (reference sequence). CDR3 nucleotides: TGTGCCAGCAGTTTGATTGGGACAGTGAGCTCTGGGGCCAACGTCCTGACTTTC. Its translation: CASSLIGTVSSGANVLTF.

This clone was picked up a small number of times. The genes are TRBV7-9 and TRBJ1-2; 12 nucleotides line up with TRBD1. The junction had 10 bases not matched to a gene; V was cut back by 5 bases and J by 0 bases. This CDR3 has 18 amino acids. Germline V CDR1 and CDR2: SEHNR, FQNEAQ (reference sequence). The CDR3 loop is CASSSAGTGGPANYGYTF. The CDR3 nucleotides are TGTGCCAGCAGCAGTGCCGGGACAGGGGGCCCGGCTAACTATGGCTACACCTTC.

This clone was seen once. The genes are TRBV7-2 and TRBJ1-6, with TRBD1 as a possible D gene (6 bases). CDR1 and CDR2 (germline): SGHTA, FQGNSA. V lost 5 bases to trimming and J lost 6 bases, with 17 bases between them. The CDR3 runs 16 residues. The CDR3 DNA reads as TGTGCCAGCAGCCCCCGGGCGGGGGCCCCTAATTCACCCCTCCACTTT. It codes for CASSPRAGAPNSPLHF.

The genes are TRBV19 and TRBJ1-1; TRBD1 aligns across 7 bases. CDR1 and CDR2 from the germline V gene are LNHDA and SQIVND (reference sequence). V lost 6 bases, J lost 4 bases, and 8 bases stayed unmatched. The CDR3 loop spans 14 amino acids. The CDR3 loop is CASSLEGAGTEAFF. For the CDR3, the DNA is TGTGCCAGTAGCCTCGAGGGGGCTGGCACTGAAGCTTTCTTT.

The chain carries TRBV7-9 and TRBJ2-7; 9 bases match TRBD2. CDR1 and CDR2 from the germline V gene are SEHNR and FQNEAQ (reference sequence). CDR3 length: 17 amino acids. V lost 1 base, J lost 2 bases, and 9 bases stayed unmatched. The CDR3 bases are TGTGCCAGCAGCTTAGTGAGCGGGGGGCCGCCTCCCTACGAGCAGTACTTC. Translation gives CASSLVSGGPPPYEQYF.

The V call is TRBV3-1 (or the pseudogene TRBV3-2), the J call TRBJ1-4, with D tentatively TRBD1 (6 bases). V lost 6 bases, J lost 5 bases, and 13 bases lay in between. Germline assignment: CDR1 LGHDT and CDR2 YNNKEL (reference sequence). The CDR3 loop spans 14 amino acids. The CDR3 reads CASRGAVSNEKLFF. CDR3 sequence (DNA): TGTGCCAGCAGGGGGGCAGTCTCAAATGAAAAACTGTTTTTT.

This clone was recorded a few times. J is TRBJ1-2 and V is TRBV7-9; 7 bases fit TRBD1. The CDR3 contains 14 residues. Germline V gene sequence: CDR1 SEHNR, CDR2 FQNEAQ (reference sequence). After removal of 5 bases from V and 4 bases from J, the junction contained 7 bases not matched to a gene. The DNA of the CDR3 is TGTGCCAGCAGCCGACAGGGCCACCTCTATGGCTACACCTTC. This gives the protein CASSRQGHLYGYTF.

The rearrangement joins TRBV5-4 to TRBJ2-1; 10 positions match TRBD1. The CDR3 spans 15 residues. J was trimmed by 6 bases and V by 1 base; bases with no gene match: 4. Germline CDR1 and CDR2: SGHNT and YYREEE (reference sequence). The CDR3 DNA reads TGTGCCAGCAGCTTGTCGGGACAGGGGAGCAATGAGCAGTTCTTC. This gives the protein CASSLSGQGSNEQFF. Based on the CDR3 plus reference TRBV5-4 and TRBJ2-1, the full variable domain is ETGVTQSPTHLIKTRGQQVTLRCSSQSGHNTVSWYQQALGQGPQFIFQYYREEENGRGNFPPRFSGLQFPNYSSELNVNALELDDSALYLCASSLSGQGSNEQFFGPGTRLTVL.

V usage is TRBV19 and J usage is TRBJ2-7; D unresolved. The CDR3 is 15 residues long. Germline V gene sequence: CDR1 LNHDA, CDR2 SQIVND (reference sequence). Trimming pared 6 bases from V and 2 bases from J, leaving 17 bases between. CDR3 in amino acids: CASSRGMTRTYEQYF. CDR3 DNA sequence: TGTGCCAGTAGCCGCGGCATGACGAGAACCTACGAGCAGTACTTC.

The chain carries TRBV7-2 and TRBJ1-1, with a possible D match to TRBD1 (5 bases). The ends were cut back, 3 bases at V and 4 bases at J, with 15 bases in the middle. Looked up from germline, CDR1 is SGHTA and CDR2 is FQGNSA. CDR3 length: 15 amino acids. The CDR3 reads CASSFGTSGGTEAFF. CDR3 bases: TGTGCCAGCAGCTTCGGGACTTCGGGGGGCACTGAAGCTTTCTTT.

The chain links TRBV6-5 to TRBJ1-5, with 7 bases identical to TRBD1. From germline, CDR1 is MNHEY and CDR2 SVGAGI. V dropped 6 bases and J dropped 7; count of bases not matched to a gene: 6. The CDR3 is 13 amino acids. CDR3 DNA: TGTGCCAGCAGCCCGACAGGGATCCAGCCCCAGCATTTT. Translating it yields CASSPTGIQPQHF.

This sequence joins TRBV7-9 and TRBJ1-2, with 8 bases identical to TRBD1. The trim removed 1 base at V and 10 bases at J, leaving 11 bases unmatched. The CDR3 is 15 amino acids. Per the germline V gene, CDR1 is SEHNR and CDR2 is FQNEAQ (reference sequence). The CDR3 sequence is CASSLGGRDRKDYTF. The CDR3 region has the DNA TGTGCCAGCAGCTTAGGGGGGCGGGACAGGAAGGACTACACCTTC.